The T cell receptor beta chain under discussion was sequenced for a study of blood T cells in healthy people across ages. V shed 5 bases and J shed 3 bases, with 17 bases lying between them. The CDR3 totals 16 residues. Germline loops: CDR1 SGHTA, CDR2 FQGNSA. A sample-barcoded 5' primer and a J-beta primer mix were used in a second PCR of about 6 to 12 cycles. From the 5' RACE reads, TCRdb called clonotypes with MiXCR, one entry per CDR3 protein. The repertoire holds fewer than 1 million distinct CDR3 sequences, 40% to 50% seen once, with about 19% in the top ten. This clonotype came up many times. Its cognate antigen is unknown. General study results and limits: The study found more naive CD4+ cells and higher diversity in long-lived than aged donors.

The J gene is TRBJ1-5, the V gene TRBV7-2, with a tentative D call TRBD1 (6 bases). The clonotype originates from a man aged 55 to 70 in good health. The sequencing input was blood. CDR3 bases: TGTGCCAGCAGCCCAAGGGCCGGGGGCCCCAATCAGCCCCAGCATTTT. Its protein is CASSPRAGGPNQPQHF.